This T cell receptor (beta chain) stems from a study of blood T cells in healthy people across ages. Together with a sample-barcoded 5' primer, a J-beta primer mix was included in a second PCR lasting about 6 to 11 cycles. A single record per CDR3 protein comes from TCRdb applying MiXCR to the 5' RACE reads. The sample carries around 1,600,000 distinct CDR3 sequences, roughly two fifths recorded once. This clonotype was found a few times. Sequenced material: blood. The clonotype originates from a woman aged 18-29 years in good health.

Written as DNA, the CDR3 is TGCAGTGCTAGAGATCGCTGGGAGGGGAATGAGCAGTTCTTC. The encoded protein is CSARDRWEGNEQFF. V is TRBV20-1 and J is TRBJ2-1, with TRBD2 matching 7 bases. The length of the CDR3 is 14 residues. Germline trimming cut 0 bases from V and 7 bases from J; bases unmatched to any gene: 6. Germline V gene lookup returns CDR1 DFQATT and CDR2 SNEGSKA (reference sequence).